Included here is one T cell receptor beta chain sequence, with context. The sample originates from a study of CD8 T cells in Susac syndrome. The RNA, about 0.45 to 1 ug, was put through reverse transcription using random hexamers. Amplification of TCR beta CDR3 spanned 54 Vbeta and 13 Jbeta via immunoSEQ multiplex PCR. A single record per CDR3 protein comes from TCRdb applying MiXCR to the immunoSEQ multiplex PCR reads. The sample yields roughly 120,000 distinct CDR3 sequences, 85% to 95% seen once. Blood CD8+ and CD4+ T cells underwent high-throughput TCR beta sequencing. Negative isolation was used for CD8+ and CD4+ T cells and FACS enrichment for TEMRA cells. CDR1 and CDR2 (germline): LNHNV, YYDKDF (reference sequence). This CDR3 contains 13 residues. V was pared by 1 base and J by 3 bases, with 6 bases between.

The receptor's source is a human donor with multiple sclerosis. The chain carries TRBV15 and TRBJ1-1; D not resolved. Sequenced sample: CD4+ T cells from PBMCs. DNA for the CDR3: TGTGCCACCAGCAGAGTTCTGTACACTGAAGCTTTCTTT. Protein: CATSRVLYTEAFF.